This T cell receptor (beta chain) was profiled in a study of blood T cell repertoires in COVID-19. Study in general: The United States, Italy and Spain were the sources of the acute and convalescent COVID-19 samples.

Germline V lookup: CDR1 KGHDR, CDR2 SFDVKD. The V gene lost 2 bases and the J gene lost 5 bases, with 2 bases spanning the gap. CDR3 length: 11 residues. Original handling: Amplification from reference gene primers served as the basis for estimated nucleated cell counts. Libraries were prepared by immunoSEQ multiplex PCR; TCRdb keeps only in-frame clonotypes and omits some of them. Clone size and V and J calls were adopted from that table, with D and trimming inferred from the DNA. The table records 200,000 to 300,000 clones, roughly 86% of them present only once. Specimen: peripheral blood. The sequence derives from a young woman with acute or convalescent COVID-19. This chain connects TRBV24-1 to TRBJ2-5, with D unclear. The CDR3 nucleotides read TGTGCCACCAGTGATTCGGAGACCCAGTACTTC. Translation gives CATSDSETQYF.